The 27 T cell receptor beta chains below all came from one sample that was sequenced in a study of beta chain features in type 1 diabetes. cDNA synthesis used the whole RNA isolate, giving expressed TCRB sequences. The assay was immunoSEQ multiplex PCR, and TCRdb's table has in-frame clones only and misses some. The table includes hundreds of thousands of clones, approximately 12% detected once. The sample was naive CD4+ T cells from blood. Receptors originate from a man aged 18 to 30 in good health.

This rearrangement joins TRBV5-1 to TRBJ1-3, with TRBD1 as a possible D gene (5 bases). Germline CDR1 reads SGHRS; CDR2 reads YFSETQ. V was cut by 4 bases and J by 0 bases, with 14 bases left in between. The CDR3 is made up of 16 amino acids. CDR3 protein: CASSQDPDSSGNTIYF. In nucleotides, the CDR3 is TGCGCCAGCAGCCAGGACCCAGACAGCTCTGGAAACACCATATATTTT.

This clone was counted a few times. CDR3 in DNA: TGTGCCAGCAGTCCTACAGGGCGGGTGGGTGGTGAGCAGTTCTTC. Translated, it gives CASSPTGRVGGEQFF. This chain uses TRBV27 with TRBJ2-1, with D perhaps TRBD1 (6 bases). This CDR3 has 15 amino acids. Germline V CDR1 and CDR2: MNHEY, SMNVEV (reference sequence). V shed 5 bases and J shed 9 bases, with 20 bases lying between them.

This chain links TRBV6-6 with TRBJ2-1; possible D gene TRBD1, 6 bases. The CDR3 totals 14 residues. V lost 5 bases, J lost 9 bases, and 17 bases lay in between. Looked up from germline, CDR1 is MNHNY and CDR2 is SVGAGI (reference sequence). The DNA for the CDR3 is TGTGCCAGCAGTAAAACAGGGTCCCAGGGTGAGCAGTTCTTC. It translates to CASSKTGSQGEQFF.

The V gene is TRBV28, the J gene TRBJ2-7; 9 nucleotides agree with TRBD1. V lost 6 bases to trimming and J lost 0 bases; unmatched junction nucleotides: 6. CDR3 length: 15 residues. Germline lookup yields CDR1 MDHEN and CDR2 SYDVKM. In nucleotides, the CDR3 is TGTGCCAGCAGGGATGGACAGGGGTTCTCCTACGAGCAGTACTTC. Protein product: CASRDGQGFSYEQYF.

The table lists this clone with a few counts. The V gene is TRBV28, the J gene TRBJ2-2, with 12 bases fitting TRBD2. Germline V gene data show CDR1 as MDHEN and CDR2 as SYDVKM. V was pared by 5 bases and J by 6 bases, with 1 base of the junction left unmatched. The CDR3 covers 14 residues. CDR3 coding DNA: TGTGCCAGCAGTCTAGCGGGGGGGCCCGGGGAGCTGTTTTTT. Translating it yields CASSLAGGPGELFF.

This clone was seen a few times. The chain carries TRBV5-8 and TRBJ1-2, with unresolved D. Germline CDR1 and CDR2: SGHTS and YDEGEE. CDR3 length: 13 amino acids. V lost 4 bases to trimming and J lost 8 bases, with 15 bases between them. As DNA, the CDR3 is TGTGCCAGCAGCCCTAGATCCGGAGGAGGCTACACCTTC. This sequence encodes CASSPRSGGGYTF.

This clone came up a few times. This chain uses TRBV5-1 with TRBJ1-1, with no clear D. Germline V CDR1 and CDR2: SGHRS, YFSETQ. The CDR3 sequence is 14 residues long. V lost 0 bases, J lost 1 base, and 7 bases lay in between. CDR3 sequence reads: CASSLDTSNTEAFF. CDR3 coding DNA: TGCGCCAGCAGCTTGGACACCTCGAACACTGAAGCTTTCTTT.

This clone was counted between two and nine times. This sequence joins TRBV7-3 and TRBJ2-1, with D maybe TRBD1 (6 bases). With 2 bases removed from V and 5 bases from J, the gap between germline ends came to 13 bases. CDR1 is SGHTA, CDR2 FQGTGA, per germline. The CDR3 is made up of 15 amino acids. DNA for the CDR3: TGTGCCAGCAGCTTAGGGGGCCCGGGCCACAATGAGCAGTTCTTC. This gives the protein CASSLGGPGHNEQFF.

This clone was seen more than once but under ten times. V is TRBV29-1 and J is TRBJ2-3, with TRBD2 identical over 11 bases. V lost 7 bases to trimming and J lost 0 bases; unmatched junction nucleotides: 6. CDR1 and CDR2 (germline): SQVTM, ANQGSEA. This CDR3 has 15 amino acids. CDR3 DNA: TGCAGCGCAACCGGGACTAGCGGAAGCACAGATACGCAGTATTTT. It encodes CSATGTSGSTDTQYF.

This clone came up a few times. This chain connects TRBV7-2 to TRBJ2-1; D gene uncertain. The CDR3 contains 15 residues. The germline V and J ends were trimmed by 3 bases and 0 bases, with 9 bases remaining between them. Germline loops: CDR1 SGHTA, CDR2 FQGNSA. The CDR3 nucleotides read TGTGCCAGCAGCTTCGCGCCAAGCTCCTACAATGAGCAGTTCTTC. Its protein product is CASSFAPSSYNEQFF.

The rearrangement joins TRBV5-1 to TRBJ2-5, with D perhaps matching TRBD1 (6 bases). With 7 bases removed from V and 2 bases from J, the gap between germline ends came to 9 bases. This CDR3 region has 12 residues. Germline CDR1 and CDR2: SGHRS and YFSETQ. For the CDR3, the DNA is TGCGCCAGCCGGACAGTACAAGAGACCCAGTACTTC. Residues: CASRTVQETQYF.

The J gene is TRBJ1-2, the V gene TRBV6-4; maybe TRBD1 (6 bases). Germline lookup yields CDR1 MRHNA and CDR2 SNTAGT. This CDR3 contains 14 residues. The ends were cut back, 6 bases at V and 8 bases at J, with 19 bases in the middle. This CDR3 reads CASSPDRTAGGYTF. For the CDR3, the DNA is TGTGCCAGCAGCCCGGATAGGACAGCCGGGGGCTACACCTTC.

As DNA, the CDR3 is TGTGCCAGTAGCATCCGGGACAGGAATTCACCCCTCCACTTT. The encoded protein is CASSIRDRNSPLHF. V and J are TRBV19 and TRBJ1-6; 8 bases match TRBD1. V shed 6 bases and J 7 bases; nucleotides not matched to a gene: 5. CDR3 length: 14 amino acids. CDR1 and CDR2 (germline): LNHDA, SQIVND (reference sequence).

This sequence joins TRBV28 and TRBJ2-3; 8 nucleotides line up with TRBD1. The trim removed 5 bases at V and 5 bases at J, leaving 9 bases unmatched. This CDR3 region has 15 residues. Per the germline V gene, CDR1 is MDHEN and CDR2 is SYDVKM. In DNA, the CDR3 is TGTGCCAGCAGTATCCCGGGACAGGTTTTAGATACGCAGTATTTT. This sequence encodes CASSIPGQVLDTQYF.

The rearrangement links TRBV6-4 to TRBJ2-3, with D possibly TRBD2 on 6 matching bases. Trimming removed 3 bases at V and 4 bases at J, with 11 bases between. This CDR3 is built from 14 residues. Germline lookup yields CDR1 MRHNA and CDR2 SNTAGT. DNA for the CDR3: TGTGCCAGCAGTGATTCGCCGGGGGCAGATACGCAGTATTTT. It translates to CASSDSPGADTQYF.

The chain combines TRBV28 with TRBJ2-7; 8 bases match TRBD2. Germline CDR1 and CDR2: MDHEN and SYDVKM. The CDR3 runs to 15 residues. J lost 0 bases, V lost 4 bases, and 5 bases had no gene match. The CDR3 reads CASSSYSGSSYEQYF. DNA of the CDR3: TGTGCCAGCAGTTCCTACAGCGGGAGCTCCTACGAGCAGTACTTC.

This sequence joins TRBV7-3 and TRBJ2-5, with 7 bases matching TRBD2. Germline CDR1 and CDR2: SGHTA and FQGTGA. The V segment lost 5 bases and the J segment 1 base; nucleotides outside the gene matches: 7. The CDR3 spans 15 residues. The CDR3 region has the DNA TGTGCCAGCAGCAGATTAGCGGGTACCCAAGAGACCCAGTACTTC. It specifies CASSRLAGTQETQYF.

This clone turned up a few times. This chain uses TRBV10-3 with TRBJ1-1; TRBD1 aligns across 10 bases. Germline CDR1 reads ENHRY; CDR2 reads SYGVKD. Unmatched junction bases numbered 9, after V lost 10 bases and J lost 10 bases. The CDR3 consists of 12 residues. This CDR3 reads CATLPDRGGAFF. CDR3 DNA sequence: TGTGCCACCCTACCGGACAGGGGGGGAGCTTTCTTT.

CDR3 coding DNA: TGTGCCACCAGCAGGTCCGGGAGTTGGTCCTACGAGCAGTACTTC. Protein sequence: CATSRSGSWSYEQYF. V is TRBV15 and J is TRBJ2-7; TRBD2 might be the D (6 bases). CDR1 LNHNV and CDR2 YYDKDF come from the germline V gene (reference sequence). CDR3 size: 15 residues. Trimming took off 3 bases at V and 1 base at J, with 13 bases between the two ends.

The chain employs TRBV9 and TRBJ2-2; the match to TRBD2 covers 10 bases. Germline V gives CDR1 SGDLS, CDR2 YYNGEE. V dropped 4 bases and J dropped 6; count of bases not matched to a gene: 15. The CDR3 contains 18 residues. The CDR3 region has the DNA TGTGCCAGCAGCCCCCGCTTCACCTTAGCGGGGGGCCCCGGGGAGCTGTTTTTT. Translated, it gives CASSPRFTLAGGPGELFF.

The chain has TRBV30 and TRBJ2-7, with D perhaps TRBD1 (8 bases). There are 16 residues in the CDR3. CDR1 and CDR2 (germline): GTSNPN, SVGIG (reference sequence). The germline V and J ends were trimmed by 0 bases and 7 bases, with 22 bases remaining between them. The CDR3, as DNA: TGTGCCTGGAGTGTAATCGCGAGTGGACAGGGAGGGGAGCAGTACTTC. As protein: CAWSVIASGQGGEQYF.

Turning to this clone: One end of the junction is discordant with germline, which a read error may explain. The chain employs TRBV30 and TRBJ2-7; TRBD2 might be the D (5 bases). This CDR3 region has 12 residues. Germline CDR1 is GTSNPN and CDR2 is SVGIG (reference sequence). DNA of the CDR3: TGTGCGTGGAGACCCGGGGTCTACGAGCAGTACTTC. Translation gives CAWRPGVYEQYF.

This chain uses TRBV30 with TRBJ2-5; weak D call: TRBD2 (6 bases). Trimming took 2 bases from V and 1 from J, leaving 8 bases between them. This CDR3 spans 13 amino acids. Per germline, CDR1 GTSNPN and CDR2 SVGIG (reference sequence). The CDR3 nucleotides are TGTGCCTGGAGTATCGGGAGCCAAGAGACCCAGTACTTC. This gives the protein CAWSIGSQETQYF. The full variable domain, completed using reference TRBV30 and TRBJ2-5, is SQTIHQWPATLVQPVGSPLSLECTVEGTSNPNLYWYRQAAGRGLQLLFYSVGIGQISSEVPQNLSASRPQDRQFILSSKKLLLSDSGFYLCAWSIGSQETQYFGPGTRLLVL.

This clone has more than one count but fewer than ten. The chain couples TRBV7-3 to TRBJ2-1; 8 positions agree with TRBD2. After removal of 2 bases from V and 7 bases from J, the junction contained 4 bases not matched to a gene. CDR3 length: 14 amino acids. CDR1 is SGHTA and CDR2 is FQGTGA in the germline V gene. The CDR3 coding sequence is TGTGCCAGCAGCTTAGACGGGAGGGCTAATGAGCAGTTCTTC. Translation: CASSLDGRANEQFF.

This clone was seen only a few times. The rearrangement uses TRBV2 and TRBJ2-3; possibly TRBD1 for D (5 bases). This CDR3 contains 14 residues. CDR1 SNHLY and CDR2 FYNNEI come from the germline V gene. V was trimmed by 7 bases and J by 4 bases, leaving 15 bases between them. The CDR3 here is CASTLNRMPDTQYF. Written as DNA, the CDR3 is TGTGCCAGCACACTGAACAGGATGCCAGATACGCAGTATTTT.

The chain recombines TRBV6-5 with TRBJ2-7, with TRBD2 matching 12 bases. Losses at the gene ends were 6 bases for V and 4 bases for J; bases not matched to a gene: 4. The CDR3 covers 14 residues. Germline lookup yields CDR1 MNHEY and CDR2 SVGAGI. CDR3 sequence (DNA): TGTGCCAGCAGGCTAGCGGGAGGGCCGTACGAGCAGTACTTC. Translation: CASRLAGGPYEQYF.

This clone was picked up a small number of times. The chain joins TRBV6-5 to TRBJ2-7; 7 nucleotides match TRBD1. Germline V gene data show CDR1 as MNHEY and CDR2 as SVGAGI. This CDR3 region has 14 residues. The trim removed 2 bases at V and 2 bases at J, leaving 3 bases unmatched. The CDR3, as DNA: TGTGCCAGCAGTTACCAAGGGACAGCCTACGAGCAGTACTTC. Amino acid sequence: CASSYQGTAYEQYF.